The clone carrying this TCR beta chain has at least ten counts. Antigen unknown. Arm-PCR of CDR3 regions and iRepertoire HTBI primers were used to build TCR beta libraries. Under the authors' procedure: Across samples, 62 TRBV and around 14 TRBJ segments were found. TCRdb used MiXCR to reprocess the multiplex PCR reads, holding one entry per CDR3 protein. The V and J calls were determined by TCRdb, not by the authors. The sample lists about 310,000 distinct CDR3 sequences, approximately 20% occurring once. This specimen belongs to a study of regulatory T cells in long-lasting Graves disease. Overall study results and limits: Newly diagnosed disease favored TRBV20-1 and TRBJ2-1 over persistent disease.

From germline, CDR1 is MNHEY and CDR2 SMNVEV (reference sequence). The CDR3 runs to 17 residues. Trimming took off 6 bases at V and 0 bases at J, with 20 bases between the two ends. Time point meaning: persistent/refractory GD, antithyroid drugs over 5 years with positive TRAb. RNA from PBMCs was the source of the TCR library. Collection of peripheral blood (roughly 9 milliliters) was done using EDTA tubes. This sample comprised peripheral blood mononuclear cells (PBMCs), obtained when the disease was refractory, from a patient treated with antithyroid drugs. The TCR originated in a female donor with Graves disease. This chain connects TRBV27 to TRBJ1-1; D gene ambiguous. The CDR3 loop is CASSPIPGVEMNTEAFF. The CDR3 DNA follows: TGTGCCAGCAGCCCGATACCAGGAGTCGAAATGAACACTGAAGCTTTCTTT.